This entry lists 24 T cell receptor beta chains sequenced from one sample in a study of graft-versus-host responses after intestinal transplantation. The antigens of these receptors remain unknown. The repertoire was sequenced with immunoSEQ multiplex PCR; TCRdb's copy has only in-frame clones and lacks some. The sample yields tens of thousands of clones, 85% to 95% seen once. The material sequenced was unstimulated CD4+ T cells sorted from spleen or lymph node cells, taken before transplant. These receptors all come from a human donor who was the organ donor for an intestinal transplant.

This clone was observed once. The J gene is TRBJ1-2, the V gene TRBV5-4; TRBD1 aligns across 8 bases. The V gene end was trimmed by 0 bases and the J gene end by 5 bases; junction bases not matched to a gene: 9. CDR3 length: 16 amino acids. The germline CDR1 and CDR2 sequences are SGHNT and YYREEE (reference sequence). The CDR3: CASSLATGTGYYGYTF. DNA of the CDR3: TGTGCCAGCAGCTTGGCTACCGGGACAGGATATTATGGCTACACCTTC.

This chain uses TRBV25-1 with TRBJ2-5, with 8 nucleotides matching TRBD2. Trimming at V came to 8 bases and at J to 6 bases, leaving 5 bases not matched to a gene. The V gene's germline CDR1 is MGHDK and CDR2 SYGVNS. This CDR3 region has 12 residues. The CDR3 coding sequence is TGTGCCAGCCGGGGGGGCGGAAAGACCCAGTACTTC. Amino acid sequence: CASRGGGKTQYF.

The chain is built from TRBV7-2 and TRBJ1-1; 7 bases align to TRBD1. In germline, CDR1 is SGHTA, CDR2 FQGNSA. J gave up 5 bases and V 5 bases, and 8 bases lay outside the gene matches. This CDR3 has 14 residues. CDR3 DNA sequence: TGTGCCAGCAGCCCGATTTCACAGGGGACTGAAGCTTTCTTT. Its translation: CASSPISQGTEAFF.

The table lists this clone with a few counts. This chain joins TRBV15 and TRBJ2-5, with D perhaps TRBD2 (5 bases). CDR3 size: 15 residues. In germline, CDR1 is LNHNV, CDR2 YYDKDF (reference sequence). Trimming pared 0 bases from V and 7 bases from J, leaving 15 bases between. The CDR3 DNA is TGTGCCACCAGCAGAGATGAGTGGTTAGAGGGGACCCAGTACTTC. This gives the protein CATSRDEWLEGTQYF. The whole variable domain, remainder taken from reference TRBV15 and TRBJ2-5, is DAMVIQNPRYQVTQFGKPVTLSCSQTLNHNVMYWYQQKSSQAPKLLFHYYDKDFNNEADTPDNFQSRRPNTSFCFLDIRSPGLGDTAMYLCATSRDEWLEGTQYFGPGTRLLVL.

The chain recombines TRBV14 with TRBJ1-2, with 10 positions matching TRBD1. Losses at the gene ends were 2 bases for V and 8 bases for J; bases not matched to a gene: 5. The germline V gene encodes CDR1 SGHDN and CDR2 FVKESK. The CDR3 has 14 amino acids. The CDR3 nucleotides read TGTGCCAGCAGCCAATTGGGACAGGGGAGCGGCTACACCTTC. Protein product: CASSQLGQGSGYTF.

V gene TRBV6-4 combines with J gene TRBJ2-5; TRBD1 is a possible D gene (6 bases). The germline CDR1 and CDR2 sequences are MRHNA and SNTAGT. V was pared by 10 bases and J by 1 base, with 13 bases between. The CDR3 consists of 13 residues. In DNA form, the CDR3 reads TGTGCCAACGAGGGACACGGCCAAGAGACCCAGTACTTC. Its translation is CANEGHGQETQYF.

The chain recombines TRBV5-1 with TRBJ2-1; D might be TRBD2 (6 bases). V was cut by 3 bases and J by 12 bases, with 13 bases left in between. The germline V gene encodes CDR1 SGHRS and CDR2 YFSETQ. The CDR3 has 12 residues. CDR3 coding DNA: TGCGCCAGCAGCTCCCCCCGGGGGACGCAGTTCTTC. Amino acids: CASSSPRGTQFF.

The gene calls are TRBV5-6 and TRBJ1-1; D possibly corresponds to TRBD1 (5 bases). The CDR3 runs to 16 residues. V was shortened by 4 bases and J by 4 bases, with 20 bases between the two germline ends. The V gene's germline CDR1 is SGHDT and CDR2 YYEEEE. The CDR3 coding sequence is TGTGCCAGCAGCCCCGAGCGAAGAACGGGGGGCACTGAAGCTTTCTTT. Amino acids: CASSPERRTGGTEAFF. Full variable domain (outside the CDR3, taken from reference TRBV5-6 and TRBJ1-1): DAGVTQSPTHLIKTRGQQVTLRCSPKSGHDTVSWYQQALGQGPQFIFQYYEEEERQRGNFPDRFSGHQFPNYSSELNVNALLLGDSALYLCASSPERRTGGTEAFFGQGTRLTVV.

The V and J genes are TRBV27 and TRBJ1-5; D perhaps matches TRBD1 (6 bases). CDR1 and CDR2 from the germline V gene are MNHEY and SMNVEV (reference sequence). Deletions cut 3 bases from V and 3 bases from J, with 9 bases between. CDR3 length equals 14 residues. The CDR3 DNA is TGTGCCAGCAGTTTTGGACAGCACAATCAGCCCCAGCATTTT. It yields the protein CASSFGQHNQPQHF.

The V call is TRBV6-5, the J call TRBJ2-7; no reliable D call. Looked up from germline, CDR1 is MNHEY and CDR2 is SVGAGI. Deletions cut 2 bases from V and 0 bases from J, with 8 bases between. The CDR3 has 14 amino acids. The CDR3 sequence is CASSYGVFSYEQYF. Written as DNA, the CDR3 is TGTGCCAGCAGTTACGGGGTATTCTCCTACGAGCAGTACTTC.

The rearrangement uses TRBV6-6 and TRBJ2-5; D uncertain. This CDR3 region has 12 residues. V shed 0 bases and J shed 4 bases, with 3 bases lying between them. Germline values: CDR1 MNHNY, CDR2 SVGAGI (reference sequence). The chain's CDR3 is CASSYSGETQYF. The CDR3 DNA sequence: TGTGCCAGCAGTTACTCGGGAGAGACCCAGTACTTC.

This chain connects TRBV18 to TRBJ2-2, with D unclear. Germline loops: CDR1 KGHSH, CDR2 LQKENI. Trimming stripped 1 base from V and 3 bases from J, with 12 bases between. This CDR3 is built from 16 residues. In DNA, the CDR3 is TGTGCCAGCTCACCACTCCTACCGGGTGACACCGGGGAGCTGTTTTTT. Translated: CASSPLLPGDTGELFF. Looking up the rest from reference TRBV18 and TRBJ2-2 gives the full variable domain: NAGVMQNPRHLVRRRGQEARLRCSPMKGHSHVYWYRQLPEEGLKFMVYLQKENIIDESGMPKERFSAEFPKEGPSILRIQQVVRGDSAAYFCASSPLLPGDTGELFFGEGSRLTVL.

The chain couples TRBV4-2 to TRBJ1-2, with D possibly TRBD1 on 6 matching bases. Germline V gives CDR1 LGHNA, CDR2 YNFKEQ. The CDR3 is 21 amino acids. The V and J ends lost 1 base and 0 bases respectively, with 27 bases between them. The CDR3 DNA follows: TGTGCCAGCAGCCAAGCGATCAGGGGCAGGGGACTCGTCGATTCTAACTATGGCTACACCTTC. As protein: CASSQAIRGRGLVDSNYGYTF.

The chain couples TRBV5-1 to TRBJ2-5; TRBD1 is a possible D gene (6 bases). V was shortened by 4 bases and J by 2 bases, with 15 bases between the two germline ends. Germline V CDR1 and CDR2: SGHRS, YFSETQ. This CDR3 has 15 amino acids. CDR3 loop: CASSLGQPRQETQYF. The CDR3 nucleotides are TGCGCCAGCAGCCTCGGACAGCCTCGTCAAGAGACCCAGTACTTC.

This chain connects TRBV10-2 to TRBJ2-2; D could derive from TRBD1 or TRBD2 (5 bases each). Trimming took off 4 bases at V and 5 bases at J, with 11 bases between the two ends. The length of the CDR3 is 14 residues. The germline gives CDR1 WSHSY, CDR2 SAAADI. The CDR3 DNA is TGCGCCAGCAGTGTTGGGGGATGGACCGGGGAGCTGTTTTTT. It is translated as CASSVGGWTGELFF.

This chain uses TRBV10-3 with TRBJ2-5, with D uncertain. The J call may be incorrect, as the DNA end agrees better with TRBJ2-7. From germline, CDR1 is ENHRY and CDR2 SYGVKD. The CDR3 sequence is 11 residues long. DNA for the CDR3: TGTGCCATCAGTGACCCCTACGAGCAGTACTTC. Translating gives CAISDPYEQYF.

The V gene is TRBV18, the J gene TRBJ2-1, with 8 bases identical to TRBD1. CDR3 length: 16 amino acids. The ends lost 3 bases at V and 7 bases at J; junction bases unmatched: 11. Germline loops: CDR1 KGHSH, CDR2 LQKENI. DNA of the CDR3: TGTGCCAGCTCACCTTATCGACAGGGGAGTGGGAATGAGCAGTTCTTC. It codes for CASSPYRQGSGNEQFF.

The chain has TRBV7-3 and TRBJ2-1, with TRBD2 identical over 10 bases. The J segment lost 5 bases and the V segment lost 5 bases, leaving 15 bases of the junction unmatched. The germline V gene has CDR1 SGHTA and CDR2 FQGTGA. CDR3 size: 18 residues. CDR3: CASSPRLSGGADDNEQFF. In nucleotides, the CDR3 is TGTGCCAGCAGCCCGCGACTGAGCGGGGGGGCCGACGACAATGAGCAGTTCTTC.

The rearrangement uses TRBV19 and TRBJ2-7, with TRBD1 matching 9 bases. Losses at the gene ends were 8 bases for V and 5 bases for J; bases not matched to a gene: 4. CDR3 length equals 12 residues. Germline V lookup: CDR1 LNHDA, CDR2 SQIVND (reference sequence). The CDR3 loop is CASGTGFNEQYF. In DNA form, the CDR3 reads TGTGCCAGTGGGACAGGGTTCAACGAGCAGTACTTC.

The chain combines TRBV11-2 with TRBJ2-1, with D tentatively TRBD1 (6 bases). The CDR3 totals 17 residues. Between the trimmed V and J ends, which lost 0 bases and 1 base, there was a span of 13 bases. Germline V gives CDR1 SGHAT, CDR2 FQNNGV. The CDR3 DNA reads as TGTGCCAGCAGCTTAGAATCCGGGACACTTTCCTACAATGAGCAGTTCTTC. As protein: CASSLESGTLSYNEQFF.

The rearrangement links TRBV4-1 to TRBJ1-5; perhaps TRBD1 as D (5 bases). Trimming took off 0 bases at V and 5 bases at J, with 14 bases between the two ends. The length of the CDR3 is 16 residues. Germline values: CDR1 MGHRA, CDR2 YSYEKL. The CDR3 loop reads CASSQESLGEYQPQHF. CDR3 DNA sequence: TGCGCCAGCAGCCAAGAGTCCTTGGGGGAGTATCAGCCCCAGCATTTT.

The V and J genes are TRBV30 and TRBJ1-1, with a weak D call TRBD1 (6 bases). The CDR3 loop spans 11 amino acids. In germline, CDR1 is GTSNPN, CDR2 SVGIG (reference sequence). V lost 1 base and J lost 10, with 10 bases in between. The CDR3, as DNA: TGTGCCTGGAGTGGGGGGGCCGCAGCTTTCTTT. It encodes CAWSGGAAAFF. The full variable domain, with the rest looked up from reference TRBV30 and TRBJ1-1, is SQTIHQWPATLVQPVGSPLSLECTVEGTSNPNLYWYRQAAGRGLQLLFYSVGIGQISSEVPQNLSASRPQDRQFILSSKKLLLSDSGFYLCAWSGGAAAFFGQGTRLTVV.

V usage is TRBV6-6 and J usage is TRBJ1-5; 10 bases map to TRBD1. Trimming cost V 7 bases and J 3 bases; bases outside gene matches: 3. CDR1 MNHNY and CDR2 SVGAGI come from the germline V gene (reference sequence). The CDR3 sequence is 14 residues long. The CDR3 reads CASKGQGYNQPQHF. CDR3 DNA sequence: TGTGCCAGCAAGGGACAGGGGTACAATCAGCCCCAGCATTTT.

The chain couples TRBV4-3 to TRBJ1-4; 9 nucleotides match TRBD1. Germline CDR1 is LGHNA and CDR2 is YSLEER. Trimming cost V 4 bases and J 8 bases; bases outside gene matches: 5. The CDR3 contains 14 residues. CDR3 region: CASSRGTGKEKLFF. In DNA form, the CDR3 reads TGCGCCAGCAGCCGCGGGACAGGGAAAGAAAAACTGTTTTTT.